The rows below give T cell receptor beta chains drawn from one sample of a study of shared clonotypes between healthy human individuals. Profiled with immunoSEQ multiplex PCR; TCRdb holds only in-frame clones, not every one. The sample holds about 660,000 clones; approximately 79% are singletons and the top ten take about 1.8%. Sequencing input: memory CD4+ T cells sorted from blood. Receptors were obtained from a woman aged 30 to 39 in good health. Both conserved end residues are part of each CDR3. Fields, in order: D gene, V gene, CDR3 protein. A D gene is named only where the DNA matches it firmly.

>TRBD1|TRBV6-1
CASMQGAAGNTIYF
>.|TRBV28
CASSPLHGTNQPQHF
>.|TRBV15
CATSRDYTDNQPQHF
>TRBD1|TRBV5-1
CASSLGTGGDTQYF
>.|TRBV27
CASSLLVSGDFPYGYTF
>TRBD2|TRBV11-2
CASSSRLTGGPSDEQYF
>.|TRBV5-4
CASSGPMNTEAFF
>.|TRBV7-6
CASSFTETQYF
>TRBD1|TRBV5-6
CASSSWTGLSNQPQHF
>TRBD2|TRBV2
CASREGMGLAGENEQFF
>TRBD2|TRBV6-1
CASSVRTSGIVYEQYF
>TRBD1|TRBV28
CASSFLWALGGISYEQYF
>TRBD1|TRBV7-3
CASSLAGQGSNQPQHF
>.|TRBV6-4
CASSDGRGGTDTQYF
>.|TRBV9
CASSVVPGTEAFF
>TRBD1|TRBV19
CASRMTGVTEAFF
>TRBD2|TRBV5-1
CASSLESGGYEQYF
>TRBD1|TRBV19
CASSILQGAHGYTF
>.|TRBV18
CASSPGINYGYTF
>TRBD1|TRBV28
CASRRQGFTEAFF
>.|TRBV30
CAWSVGGDTQYF
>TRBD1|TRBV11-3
CASSLPRTGSYNEQFF
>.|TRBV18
CASSPGQQTQYF
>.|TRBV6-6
CASHGAQETQYF
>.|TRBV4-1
CASSQTVSSYNEQFF
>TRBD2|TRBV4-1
CASSRTGLAGVRAEQYF
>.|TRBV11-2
CASSLNAKRAFF
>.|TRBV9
CASSPSFSGYEQFF
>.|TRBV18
CASSLSGQTDTQYF
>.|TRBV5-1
CASSKDVSSYNEQFF
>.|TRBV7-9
CASSATGSGANVLTF
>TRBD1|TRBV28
CASSLSRDRRTYEQYF
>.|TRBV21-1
CASSIRDRGAQPQHF
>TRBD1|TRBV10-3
CAISDRGRDQPQHF
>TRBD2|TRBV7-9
CASSPRREGSDEQFF
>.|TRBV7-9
CASSLQDSGELFF
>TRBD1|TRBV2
CASKADRINQPQHF
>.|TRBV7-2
CASSLKGKRSYNEQFF
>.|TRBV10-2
CASSETSRGQETQYF
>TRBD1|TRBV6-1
CASSRQGRETQYF
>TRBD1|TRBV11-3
CASSGRQGSRQYF